This TCR beta chain was observed in a study of cytomegalovirus exposure and HLA in healthy donors. Background on the study: Later, an analysis reported that the 95 to 150 validation repertoires had used the same platform as the roughly 660 first-cohort repertoires. Whole-study findings and limits: Generally TCR sequences proved uncommon, though certain public TCRs appeared in numerous donors. The CMV antigen specificity of a few CMV-associated chains was confirmed through in vitro analysis. Subsequent analysis found a tendency for first-cohort TCR clusters to co-occur within the 120 or so validation repertoires.

Germline assignment: CDR1 LNHDA and CDR2 SQIVND (reference sequence). The CDR3 has 13 residues. V was cut by 2 bases and J by 4 bases, with 9 bases left in between. Data came from immunoSEQ multiplex PCR; TCRdb stores just in-frame clones and leaves some out. The data contain roughly 100,000 clones, about 95% of them seen just once; the ten biggest clones take up approximately 1%. As regards this clone: Its antigen is not known.

The material sequenced was PBMCs. The clonotype originates from a woman younger than 35 in good health and CMV-seronegative. V and J are TRBV19 and TRBJ2-7, with D unclear. This CDR3 is CASSILPKYEQYF. DNA for the CDR3: TGTGCCAGTAGTATACTCCCTAAATACGAGCAGTACTTC.